The 5 T cell receptor beta chains below all came from one sample that was sequenced in a study of memory CD4+ T cells and cytomegalovirus serostatus. Single viable CD3+CD4+CD8-CD45RO+ cells were sorted as the memory CD4+ T cells. Some clones are missing from TCRdb's copy, which holds only in-frame ones; the method was immunoSEQ multiplex PCR. Here the sample spans 40,000 to 50,000 clones, roughly 72% being singletons. Sequencing was done on a sample of memory CD4+ T cells from blood. All receptors derive from an adult in good health and CMV-seropositive.

Here the CDR3 reads CASSFRDGSGNTIYF. In DNA form, the CDR3 reads TGTGCCAGCAGCTTCCGGGACGGCTCTGGAAACACCATATATTTT. The rearrangement joins TRBV7-2 to TRBJ1-3; weak D call: TRBD1 (5 bases). Trimming stripped 3 bases from V and 0 bases from J, with 9 bases between. The CDR3 is 15 amino acids. Germline V gene sequence: CDR1 SGHTA, CDR2 FQGNSA.

This chain links TRBV5-1 with TRBJ2-2; D call uncertain. Germline V gives CDR1 SGHRS, CDR2 YFSETQ. Deletions cut 0 bases from V and 4 bases from J, with 13 bases between. The length of the CDR3 is 16 residues. CDR3 protein: CASSLGWRIPTGELFF. The CDR3 nucleotides are TGCGCCAGCAGCTTGGGATGGCGGATTCCCACCGGGGAGCTGTTTTTT.

The rearrangement uses TRBV25-1 and TRBJ2-1, with TRBD2 matching over 12 bases. CDR3 length: 17 amino acids. V shed 4 bases, J shed 5 bases, and the junction held 9 bases outside the gene matches. In germline, CDR1 is MGHDK, CDR2 SYGVNS. The CDR3 is CASSAQLAGGLHNEQFF. As DNA, the CDR3 is TGTGCCAGCAGTGCCCAACTAGCGGGGGGACTCCACAATGAGCAGTTCTTC. Full variable domain (remainder filled in from reference TRBV25-1 and TRBJ2-1): EADIYQTPRYLVIGTGKKITLECSQTMGHDKMYWYQQDPGMELHLIHYSYGVNSTEKGDLSSESTVSRIRTEHFPLTLESARPSHTSQYLCASSAQLAGGLHNEQFFGPGTRLTVL.

For this clone: One junction end does not reproduce the germline sequence, and a read error may be involved. The V call is TRBV11-3, the J call TRBJ2-7, with D possibly being TRBD1 (6 bases). The CDR3 extends over 13 amino acids. Germline-derived CDR1 and CDR2 are SGHNT and YENEEA. CDR3 bases: TGTGCCAGCAGTTTAGGGGGAGACCACGAGCAGTACTTC. This gives the protein CASSLGGDHEQYF.

The chain recombines TRBV6-1 with TRBJ1-6, with D perhaps matching TRBD1 (5 bases). This CDR3 has 14 residues. Between the trimmed V and J ends, which lost 6 bases and 7 bases, there was a span of 13 bases. CDR1 is MNHNS and CDR2 is SASEGT in the germline V gene. CDR3 DNA: TGTGCCAGCAGCCTAACAGGCTCAAATTCACCCCTCCACTTT. It specifies CASSLTGSNSPLHF.